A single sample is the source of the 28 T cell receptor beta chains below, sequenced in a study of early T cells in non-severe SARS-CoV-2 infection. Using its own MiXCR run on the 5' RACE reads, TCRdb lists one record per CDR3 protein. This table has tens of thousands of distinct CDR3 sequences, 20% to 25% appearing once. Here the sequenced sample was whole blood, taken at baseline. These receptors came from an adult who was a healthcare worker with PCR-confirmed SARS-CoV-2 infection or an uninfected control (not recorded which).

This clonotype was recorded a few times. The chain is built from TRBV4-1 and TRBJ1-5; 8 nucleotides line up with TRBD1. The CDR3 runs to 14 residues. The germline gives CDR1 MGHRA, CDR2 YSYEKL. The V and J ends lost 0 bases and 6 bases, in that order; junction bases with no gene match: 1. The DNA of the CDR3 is TGCGCCAGCAGCCAAGACAGGGGGCGTCAGCCCCAGCATTTT. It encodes CASSQDRGRQPQHF.

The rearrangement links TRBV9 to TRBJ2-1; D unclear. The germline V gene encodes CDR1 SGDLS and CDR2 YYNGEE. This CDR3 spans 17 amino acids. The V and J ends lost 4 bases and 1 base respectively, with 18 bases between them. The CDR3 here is CASSIRPDPRSYNEQFF. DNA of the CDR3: TGTGCCAGCAGCATAAGGCCAGACCCGAGGTCCTACAATGAGCAGTTCTTC.

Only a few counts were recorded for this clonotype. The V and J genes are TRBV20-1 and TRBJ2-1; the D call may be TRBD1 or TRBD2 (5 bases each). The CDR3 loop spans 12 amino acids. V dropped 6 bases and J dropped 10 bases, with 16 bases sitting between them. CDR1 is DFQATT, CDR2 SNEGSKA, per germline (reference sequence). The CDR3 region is CSATGTHREQFF. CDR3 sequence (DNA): TGCAGTGCCACCGGGACCCACAGGGAGCAGTTCTTC.

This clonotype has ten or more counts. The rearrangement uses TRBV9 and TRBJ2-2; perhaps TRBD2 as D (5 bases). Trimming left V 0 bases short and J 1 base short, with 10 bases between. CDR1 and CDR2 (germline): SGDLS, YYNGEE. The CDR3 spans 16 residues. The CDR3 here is CASSVEGVLNTGELFF. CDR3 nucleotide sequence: TGTGCCAGCAGCGTAGAGGGAGTTCTGAACACCGGGGAGCTGTTTTTT.

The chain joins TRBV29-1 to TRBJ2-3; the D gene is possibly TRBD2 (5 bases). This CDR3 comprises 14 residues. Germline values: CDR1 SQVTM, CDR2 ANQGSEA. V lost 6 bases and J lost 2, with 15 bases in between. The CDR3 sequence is CSVPGFPLTDTQYF. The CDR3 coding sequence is TGCAGCGTCCCGGGATTTCCCCTCACAGATACGCAGTATTTT.

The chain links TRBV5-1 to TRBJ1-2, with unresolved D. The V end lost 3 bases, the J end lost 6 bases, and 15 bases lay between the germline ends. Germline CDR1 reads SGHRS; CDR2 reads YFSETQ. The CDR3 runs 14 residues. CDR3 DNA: TGCGCCAGCAGCTCCTCAGCCGGAACCAATGGCTACACCTTC. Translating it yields CASSSSAGTNGYTF.

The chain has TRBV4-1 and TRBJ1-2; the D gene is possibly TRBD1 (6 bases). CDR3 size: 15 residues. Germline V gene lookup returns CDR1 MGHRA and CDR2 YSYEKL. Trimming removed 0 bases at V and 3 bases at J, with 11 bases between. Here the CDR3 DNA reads TGCGCCAGCAGCCAAGAAGGGGGATTGGACTATGGCTACACCTTC. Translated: CASSQEGGLDYGYTF.

CDR3 amino acids: CSAEDRQTQYF. The CDR3 bases are TGCAGCGCTGAGGACAGACAGACCCAGTACTTC. The rearrangement uses TRBV29-1 and TRBJ2-5, with D perhaps TRBD1 (6 bases). There are 11 residues in the CDR3. V was pared by 7 bases and J by 6 bases, with 12 bases between. CDR1 and CDR2 (germline): SQVTM, ANQGSEA.

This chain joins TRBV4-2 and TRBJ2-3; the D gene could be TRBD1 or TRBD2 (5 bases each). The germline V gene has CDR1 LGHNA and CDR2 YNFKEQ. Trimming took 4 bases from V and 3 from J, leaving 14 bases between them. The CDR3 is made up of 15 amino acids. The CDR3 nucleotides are TGTGCCAGCAGCCCTGCTGAGGGGACGACAGATACGCAGTATTTT. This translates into CASSPAEGTTDTQYF.

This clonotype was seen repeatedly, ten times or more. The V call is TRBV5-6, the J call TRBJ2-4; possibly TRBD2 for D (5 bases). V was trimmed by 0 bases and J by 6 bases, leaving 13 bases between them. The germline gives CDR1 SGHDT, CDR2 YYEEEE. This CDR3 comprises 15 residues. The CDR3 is CASSLGGLRGNIQYF. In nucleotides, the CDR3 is TGTGCCAGCAGCTTGGGCGGACTTCGAGGAAACATTCAGTACTTC.

The CDR3 loop reads CASSLDPGTAYEQYF. The CDR3 region has the DNA TGTGCCAGCAGCTTAGATCCAGGGACAGCCTACGAGCAGTACTTC. The V and J genes are TRBV11-2 and TRBJ2-7; 7 bases match TRBD1. Germline CDR1 SGHAT, CDR2 FQNNGV. Trimming cost V 0 bases and J 2 bases; bases outside gene matches: 4. The CDR3 totals 15 residues.

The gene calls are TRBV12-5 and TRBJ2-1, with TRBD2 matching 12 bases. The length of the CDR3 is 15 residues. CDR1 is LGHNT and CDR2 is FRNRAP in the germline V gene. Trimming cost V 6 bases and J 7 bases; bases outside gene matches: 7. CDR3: CASGSSGGASNEQFF. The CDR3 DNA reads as TGTGCTAGTGGCTCTAGCGGGGGGGCGAGTAATGAGCAGTTCTTC.

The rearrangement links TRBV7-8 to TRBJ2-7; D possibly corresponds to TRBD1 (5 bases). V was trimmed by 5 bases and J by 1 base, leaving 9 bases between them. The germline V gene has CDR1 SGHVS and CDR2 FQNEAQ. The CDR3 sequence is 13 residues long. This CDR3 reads CASSPRGSYEQYF. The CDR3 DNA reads TGTGCCAGCAGCCCAAGGGGTTCCTACGAGCAGTACTTC.

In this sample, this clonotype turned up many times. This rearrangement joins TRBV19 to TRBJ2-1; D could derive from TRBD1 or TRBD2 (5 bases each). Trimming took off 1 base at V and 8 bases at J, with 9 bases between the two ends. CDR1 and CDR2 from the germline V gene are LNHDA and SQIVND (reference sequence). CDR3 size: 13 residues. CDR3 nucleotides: TGTGCCAGTAGTATAGGGCGAGGGGATGAGCAGTTCTTC. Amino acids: CASSIGRGDEQFF.

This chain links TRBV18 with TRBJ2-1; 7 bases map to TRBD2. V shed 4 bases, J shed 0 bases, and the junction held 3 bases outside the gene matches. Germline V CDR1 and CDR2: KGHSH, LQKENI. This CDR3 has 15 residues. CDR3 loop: CASSRGLSSYNEQFF. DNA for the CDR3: TGTGCCAGCTCACGGGGACTATCCTCCTACAATGAGCAGTTCTTC.

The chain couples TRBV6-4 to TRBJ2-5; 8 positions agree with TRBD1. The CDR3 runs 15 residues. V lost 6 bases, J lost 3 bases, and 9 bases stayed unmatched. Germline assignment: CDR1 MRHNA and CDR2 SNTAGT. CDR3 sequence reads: CASSPAAGGEETQYF. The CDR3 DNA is TGTGCCAGCAGCCCAGCCGCAGGGGGCGAAGAGACCCAGTACTTC.

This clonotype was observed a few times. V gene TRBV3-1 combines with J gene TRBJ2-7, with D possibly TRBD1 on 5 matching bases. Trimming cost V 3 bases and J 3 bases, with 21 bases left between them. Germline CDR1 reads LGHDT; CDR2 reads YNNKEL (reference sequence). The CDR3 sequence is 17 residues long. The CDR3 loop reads CASSHMTASGMGYEQYF. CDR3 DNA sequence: TGTGCCAGCAGCCATATGACAGCCTCTGGGATGGGCTACGAGCAGTACTTC.

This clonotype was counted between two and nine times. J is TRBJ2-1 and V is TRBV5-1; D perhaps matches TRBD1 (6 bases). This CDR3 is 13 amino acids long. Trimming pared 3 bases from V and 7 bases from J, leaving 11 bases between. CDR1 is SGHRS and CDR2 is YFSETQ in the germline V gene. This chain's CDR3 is CASSYGQSNEQFF. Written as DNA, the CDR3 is TGCGCCAGCAGCTATGGACAGTCGAATGAGCAGTTCTTC.

The CDR3 loop is CSARGATSNYGYTF. CDR3 DNA: TGCAGTGCTAGAGGGGCCACCTCTAACTATGGCTACACCTTC. The V and J genes are TRBV20-1 and TRBJ1-2; D ambiguous. The CDR3 runs 14 residues. V was trimmed by 1 base and J by 0 bases, leaving 9 bases between them. Germline values: CDR1 DFQATT, CDR2 SNEGSKA (reference sequence).

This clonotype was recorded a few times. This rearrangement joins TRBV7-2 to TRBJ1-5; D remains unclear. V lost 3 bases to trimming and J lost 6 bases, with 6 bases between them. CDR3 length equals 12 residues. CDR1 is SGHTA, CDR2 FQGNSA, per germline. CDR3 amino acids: CASSFTSQPQHF. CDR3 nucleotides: TGTGCCAGCAGCTTTACAAGTCAGCCCCAGCATTTT.

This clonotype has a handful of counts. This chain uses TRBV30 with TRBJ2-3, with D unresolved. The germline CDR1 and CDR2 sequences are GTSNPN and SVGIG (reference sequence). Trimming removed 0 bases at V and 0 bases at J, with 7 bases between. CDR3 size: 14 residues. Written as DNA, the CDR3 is TGTGCCTGGAGTGTATTGCGGAGCACAGATACGCAGTATTTT. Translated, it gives CAWSVLRSTDTQYF.

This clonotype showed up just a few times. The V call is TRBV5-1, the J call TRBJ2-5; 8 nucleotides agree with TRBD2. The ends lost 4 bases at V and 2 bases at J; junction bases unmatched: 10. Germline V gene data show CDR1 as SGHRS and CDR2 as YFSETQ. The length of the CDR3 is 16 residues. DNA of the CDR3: TGCGCCAGCAGCCGCACCGGACTAGCTCGTCAAGAGACCCAGTACTTC. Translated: CASSRTGLARQETQYF.

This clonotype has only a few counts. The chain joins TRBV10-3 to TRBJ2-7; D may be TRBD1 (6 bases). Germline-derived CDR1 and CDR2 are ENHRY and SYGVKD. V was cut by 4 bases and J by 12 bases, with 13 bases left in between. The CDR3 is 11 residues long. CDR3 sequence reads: CAISGTGHWYF. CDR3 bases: TGTGCCATCAGTGGGACGGGACATTGGTACTTC.

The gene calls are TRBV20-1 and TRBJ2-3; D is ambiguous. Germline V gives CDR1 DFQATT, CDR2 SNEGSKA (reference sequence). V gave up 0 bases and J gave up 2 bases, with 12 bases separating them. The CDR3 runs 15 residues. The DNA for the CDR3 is TGCAGTGCTAGAGATCGTAGGACGGCCACAGATACGCAGTATTTT. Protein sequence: CSARDRRTATDTQYF.

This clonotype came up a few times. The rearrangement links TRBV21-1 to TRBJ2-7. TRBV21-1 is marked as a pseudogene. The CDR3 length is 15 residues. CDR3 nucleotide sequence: TGTGCCAGCAGCAACAGAACACACACCGACCACGAGCAGTACTTC. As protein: CASSNRTHTDHEQYF.

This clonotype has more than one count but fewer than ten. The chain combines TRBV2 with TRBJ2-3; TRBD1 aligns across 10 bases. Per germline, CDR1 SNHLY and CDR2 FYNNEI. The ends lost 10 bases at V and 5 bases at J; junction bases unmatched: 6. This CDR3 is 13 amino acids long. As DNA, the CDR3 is TGTGCCATCCGGACAGGGGGAGAAGATACGCAGTATTTT. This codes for CAIRTGGEDTQYF.

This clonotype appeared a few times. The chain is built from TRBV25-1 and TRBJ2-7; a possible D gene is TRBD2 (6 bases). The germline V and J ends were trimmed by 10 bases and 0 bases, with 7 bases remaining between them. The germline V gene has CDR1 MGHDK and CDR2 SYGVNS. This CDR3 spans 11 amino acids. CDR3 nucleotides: TGTGCCACCGGGAGCTCCTACGAGCAGTACTTC. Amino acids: CATGSSYEQYF.

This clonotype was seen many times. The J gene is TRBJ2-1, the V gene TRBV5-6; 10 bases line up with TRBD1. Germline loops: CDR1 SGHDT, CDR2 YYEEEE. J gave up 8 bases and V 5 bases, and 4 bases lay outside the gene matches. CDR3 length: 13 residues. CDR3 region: CASSPTGGDEQFF. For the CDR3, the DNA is TGTGCCAGCAGTCCGACAGGGGGCGATGAGCAGTTCTTC.